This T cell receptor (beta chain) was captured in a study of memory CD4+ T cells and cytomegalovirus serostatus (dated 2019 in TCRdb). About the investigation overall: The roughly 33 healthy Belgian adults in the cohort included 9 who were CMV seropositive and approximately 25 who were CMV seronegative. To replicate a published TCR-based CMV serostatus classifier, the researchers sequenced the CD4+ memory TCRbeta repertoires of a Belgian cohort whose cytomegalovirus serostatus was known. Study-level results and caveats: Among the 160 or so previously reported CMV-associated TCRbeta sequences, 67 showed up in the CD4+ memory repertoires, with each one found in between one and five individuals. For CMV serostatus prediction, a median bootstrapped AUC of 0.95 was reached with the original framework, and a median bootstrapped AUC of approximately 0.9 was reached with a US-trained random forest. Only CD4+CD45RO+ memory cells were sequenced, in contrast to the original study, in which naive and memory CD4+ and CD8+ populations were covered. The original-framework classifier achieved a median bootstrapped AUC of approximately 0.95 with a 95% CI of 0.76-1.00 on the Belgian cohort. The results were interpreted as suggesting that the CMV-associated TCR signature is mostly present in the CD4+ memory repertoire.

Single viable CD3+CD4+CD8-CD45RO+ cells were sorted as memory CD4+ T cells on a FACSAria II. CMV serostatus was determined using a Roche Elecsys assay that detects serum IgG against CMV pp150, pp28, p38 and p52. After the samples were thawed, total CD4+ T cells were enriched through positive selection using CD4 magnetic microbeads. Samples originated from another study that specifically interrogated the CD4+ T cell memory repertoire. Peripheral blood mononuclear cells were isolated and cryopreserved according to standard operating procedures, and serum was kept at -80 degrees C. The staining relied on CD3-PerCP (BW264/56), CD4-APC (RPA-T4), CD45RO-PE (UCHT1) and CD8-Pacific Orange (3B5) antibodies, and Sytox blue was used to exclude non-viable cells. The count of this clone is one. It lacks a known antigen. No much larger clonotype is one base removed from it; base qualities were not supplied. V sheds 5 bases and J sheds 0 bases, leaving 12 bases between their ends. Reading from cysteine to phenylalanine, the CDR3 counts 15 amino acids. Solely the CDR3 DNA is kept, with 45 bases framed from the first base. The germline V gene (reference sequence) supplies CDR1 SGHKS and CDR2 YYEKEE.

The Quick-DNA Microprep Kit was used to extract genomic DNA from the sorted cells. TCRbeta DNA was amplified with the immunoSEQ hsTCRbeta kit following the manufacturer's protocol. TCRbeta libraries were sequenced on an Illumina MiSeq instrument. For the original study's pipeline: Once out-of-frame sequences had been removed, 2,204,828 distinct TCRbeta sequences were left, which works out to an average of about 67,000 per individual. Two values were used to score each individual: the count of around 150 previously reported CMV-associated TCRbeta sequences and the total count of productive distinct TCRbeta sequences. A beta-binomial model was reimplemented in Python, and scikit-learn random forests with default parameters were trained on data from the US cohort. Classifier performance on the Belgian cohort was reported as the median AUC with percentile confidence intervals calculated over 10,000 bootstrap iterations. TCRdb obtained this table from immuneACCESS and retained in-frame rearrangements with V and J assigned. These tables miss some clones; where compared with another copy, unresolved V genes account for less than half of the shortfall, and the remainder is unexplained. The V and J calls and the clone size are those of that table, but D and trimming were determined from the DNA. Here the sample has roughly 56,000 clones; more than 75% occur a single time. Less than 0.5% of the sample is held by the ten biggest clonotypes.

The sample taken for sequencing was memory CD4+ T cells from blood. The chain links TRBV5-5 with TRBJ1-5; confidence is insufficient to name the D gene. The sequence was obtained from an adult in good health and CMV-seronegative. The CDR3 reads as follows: CASSLQYYSNQPQHF. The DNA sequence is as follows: TGTGCCAGCAGTTTACAGTACTATAGCAATCAGCCCCAGCATTTT.